This entry lists 14 T cell receptor beta chains sequenced from one sample in a study of technical replicates of blood from a few donors. Using immunoSEQ multiplex PCR, the repertoire was profiled, and TCRdb retains in-frame clones only, with some absent. The sample records 79,000 or so clones, around 90% being singletons. The specimen was T cells isolated from PBMCs. The receptor set was obtained from a human donor in good health.

In its sample, this clone was seen once. V usage is TRBV9 and J usage is TRBJ2-2; 9 bases fit TRBD1. With V trimmed by 2 bases and J by 5 bases, 10 bases remained unmatched. This CDR3 comprises 17 residues. Germline V CDR1 and CDR2: SGDLS, YYNGEE. DNA of the CDR3: TGTGCCAGCAGCGTGGGAACCGGGACAGGGAGAACCGGGGAGCTGTTTTTT. This gives the protein CASSVGTGTGRTGELFF.

Points on this clone: An end of the junction differs from the germline gene, which may be a read error. V gene TRBV25-1 combines with J gene TRBJ2-5; 8 positions agree with TRBD2. Germline V lookup: CDR1 MGHDK, CDR2 SYGVNS. This CDR3 region has 17 residues. The CDR3: CASSEGGTSGGQGTQYF. The CDR3 nucleotides are TGTGCCAGCAGTGAAGGTGGAACTAGCGGCGGTCAAGGGACCCAGTACTTC.

This rearrangement joins TRBV6-1 to TRBJ1-1; D gene uncertain. V gave up 11 bases and J gave up 4 bases, with 20 bases separating them. The CDR3 is 14 residues long. The germline V gene has CDR1 MNHNS and CDR2 SASEGT. CDR3 nucleotide sequence: TGTGCCGTAGGACCCCCCCTCAGCGGCACTGAAGCTTTCTTT. As protein: CAVGPPLSGTEAFF.

The chain links TRBV27 to TRBJ2-5, with D unclear. CDR3 length: 14 amino acids. V was pared by 3 bases and J by 4 bases, with 12 bases between. Germline lookup yields CDR1 MNHEY and CDR2 SMNVEV (reference sequence). The CDR3 reads CASSFQHSSETQYF. The CDR3 DNA reads TGTGCCAGCAGTTTCCAACATTCTTCAGAGACCCAGTACTTC.

The chain employs TRBV7-2 and TRBJ1-1; D may be TRBD1 (5 bases). CDR3 length: 14 amino acids. Germline lookup yields CDR1 SGHTA and CDR2 FQGNSA. The V end lost 4 bases, the J end lost 3 bases, and 12 bases lay between the germline ends. The chain's CDR3 is CASSSTGFDTEAFF. The CDR3 DNA sequence: TGTGCCAGCAGCTCTACAGGCTTTGACACTGAAGCTTTCTTT. Using reference TRBV7-2 and TRBJ1-1 for the parts outside the CDR3, the full variable domain is GAGVSQSPSNKVTEKGKDVELRCDPISGHTALYWYRQSLGQGLEFLIYFQGNSAPDKSGLPSDRFSAERTGGSVSTLTIQRTQQEDSAVYLCASSSTGFDTEAFFGQGTRLTVV.

The chain links TRBV2 to TRBJ1-1; no firm D call. Trimming stripped 6 bases from V and 0 bases from J, with 14 bases between. The CDR3 consists of 15 residues. The V gene's germline CDR1 is SNHLY and CDR2 FYNNEI. CDR3 in amino acids: CASREENTLNTEAFF. In DNA, the CDR3 is TGTGCCAGCAGGGAGGAAAACACCTTGAACACTGAAGCTTTCTTT.

CDR3 sequence: CASSPLWEGNEQFF. The DNA of the CDR3 is TGTGCCAGCAGCCCCTTGTGGGAGGGGAATGAGCAGTTCTTC. The chain uses TRBV11-2 and TRBJ2-1; 7 bases fit TRBD2. Germline CDR1 reads SGHAT; CDR2 reads FQNNGV. The CDR3 covers 14 residues. Trimming removed 5 bases from V and 7 bases from J; junction bases left unmatched: 8.

This rearrangement joins TRBV5-4 to TRBJ1-4; 7 bases match TRBD1. Unmatched junction bases numbered 3, after V lost 0 bases and J lost 4 bases. This CDR3 has 15 amino acids. Germline V gene lookup returns CDR1 SGHNT and CDR2 YYREEE (reference sequence). The CDR3 sequence is CASSLEGQSNEKLFF. As DNA, the CDR3 is TGTGCCAGCAGCTTGGAGGGACAGAGTAATGAAAAACTGTTTTTT.

The CDR3 DNA is TGTGCCAGCAGTCGAGGAGCAATATCATACAATGAGCAGTTCTTC. Its translation is CASSRGAISYNEQFF. The chain employs TRBV6-5 and TRBJ2-1; no firm D call. The CDR3 totals 15 residues. Between the trimmed V and J ends, which lost 5 bases and 4 bases, there was a span of 15 bases. Germline values: CDR1 MNHEY, CDR2 SVGAGI.

V gene TRBV28 combines with J gene TRBJ2-7; TRBD2 matches at 8 bases. The CDR3 spans 14 residues. V trimming: 5 bases; J trimming: 2 bases; junction bases outside the gene matches: 5. CDR1 is MDHEN, CDR2 SYDVKM, per germline. The DNA of the CDR3 is TGTGCCAGCAGTCCGAGCGGGAGCACCTACGAGCAGTACTTC. Its protein product is CASSPSGSTYEQYF. Together with reference TRBV28 and TRBJ2-7, the CDR3 gives the full variable domain: DVKVTQSSRYLVKRTGEKVFLECVQDMDHENMFWYRQDPGLGLRLIYFSYDVKMKEKGDIPEGYSVSREKKERFSLILESASTNQTSMYLCASSPSGSTYEQYFGPGTRLTVT.

The CDR3 sequence is CASSPSVGVHGYTF. CDR3 DNA: TGTGCCAGCAGTCCTTCAGTAGGGGTTCATGGCTACACCTTC. V and J are TRBV6-5 and TRBJ1-2, with D possibly TRBD1 on 5 matching bases. CDR1 and CDR2 (germline): MNHEY, SVGAGI. The CDR3 extends over 14 amino acids. The germline V and J ends were trimmed by 5 bases and 6 bases, with 16 bases remaining between them.

The chain is built from TRBV7-9 and TRBJ2-7; D might be TRBD1 (6 bases). The CDR3 is 16 amino acids. Germline V gives CDR1 SEHNR, CDR2 FQNEAQ (reference sequence). V lost 2 bases and J 7 bases, leaving 21 bases between the germline ends. The CDR3 protein is CASSLMSRDITREQYF. The CDR3 coding sequence is TGTGCCAGCAGCTTAATGTCCCGGGACATAACCCGAGAGCAGTACTTC.

The V call is TRBV28, the J call TRBJ2-2; 8 nucleotides agree with TRBD1. J gave up 7 bases and V 5 bases, and 12 bases lay outside the gene matches. CDR1 and CDR2 (germline): MDHEN, SYDVKM. This CDR3 is built from 16 residues. The CDR3 is CASSLPQGGLSGELFF. Written as DNA, the CDR3 is TGTGCCAGCAGTCTGCCACAGGGGGGTTTGAGCGGGGAGCTGTTTTTT. Full variable domain (rest looked up from reference TRBV28 and TRBJ2-2): DVKVTQSSRYLVKRTGEKVFLECVQDMDHENMFWYRQDPGLGLRLIYFSYDVKMKEKGDIPEGYSVSREKKERFSLILESASTNQTSMYLCASSLPQGGLSGELFFGEGSRLTVL.

The CDR3 is CASSPGPEGTEAFF. Written as DNA, the CDR3 is TGTGCCAGCAGCCCCGGCCCTGAGGGCACTGAAGCTTTCTTT. This rearrangement joins TRBV11-3 to TRBJ1-1; D gene uncertain. This CDR3 region has 14 residues. Germline V gene sequence: CDR1 SGHNT, CDR2 YENEEA. The V gene lost 5 bases and the J gene lost 4 bases, with 14 bases spanning the gap.